The clone carrying this T cell receptor beta chain came up a few times. Its antigen is as yet unknown. TCRdb analysed the RT-PCR reads with MiXCR anew, one entry per CDR3 protein. The sample records 650,000 to 700,000 distinct CDR3 sequences, about a sixth being singletons. Deletions cut 6 bases from V and 5 bases from J, with 13 bases between. The length of the CDR3 is 14 residues. CDR1 and CDR2 (germline): MDHEN, SYDVKM. This specimen belongs to a study of response to subunit inactivated influenza vaccine. Study conclusions and caveats: Seasonal influenza vaccination, on each occasion, was suggested by the authors to recruit few new T cells.

This sequence originates from a man in his fifties or sixties who received an inactivated influenza vaccine. Source: PBMCs from blood, taken less than 13 days after vaccination. The chain uses TRBV28 and TRBJ1-4; D ambiguous. CDR3 region: CASSPRPKNEKLFF. CDR3 sequence (DNA): TGTGCCAGCAGCCCGCGTCCGAAAAATGAAAAACTGTTTTTT.